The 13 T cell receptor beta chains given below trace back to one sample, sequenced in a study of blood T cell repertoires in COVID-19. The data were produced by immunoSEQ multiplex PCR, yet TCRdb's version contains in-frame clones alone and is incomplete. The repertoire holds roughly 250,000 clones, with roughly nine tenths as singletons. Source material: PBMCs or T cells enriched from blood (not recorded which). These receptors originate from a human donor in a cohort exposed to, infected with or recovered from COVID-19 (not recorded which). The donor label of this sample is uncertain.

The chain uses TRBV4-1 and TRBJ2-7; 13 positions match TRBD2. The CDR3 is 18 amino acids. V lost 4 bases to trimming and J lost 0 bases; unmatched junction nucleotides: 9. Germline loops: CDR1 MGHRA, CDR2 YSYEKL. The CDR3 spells CASSLRTSGGQSSYEQYF. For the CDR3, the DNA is TGCGCCAGCAGCCTCCGGACTAGCGGGGGTCAGAGCTCCTACGAGCAGTACTTC.

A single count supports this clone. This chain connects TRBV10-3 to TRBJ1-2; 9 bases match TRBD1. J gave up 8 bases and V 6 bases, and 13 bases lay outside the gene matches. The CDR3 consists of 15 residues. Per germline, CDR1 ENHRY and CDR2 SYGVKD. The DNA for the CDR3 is TGTGCCATCAGGGACCCTCGGGGACAGGGTAGGGGCTACACCTTC. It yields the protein CAIRDPRGQGRGYTF.

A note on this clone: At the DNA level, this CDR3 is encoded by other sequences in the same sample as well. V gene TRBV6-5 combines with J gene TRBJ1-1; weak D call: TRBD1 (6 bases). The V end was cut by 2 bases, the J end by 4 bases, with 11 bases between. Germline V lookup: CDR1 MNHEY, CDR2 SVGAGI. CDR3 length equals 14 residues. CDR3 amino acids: CASSYGGASTEAFF. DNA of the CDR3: TGTGCCAGCAGTTACGGGGGCGCGAGCACTGAAGCTTTCTTT.

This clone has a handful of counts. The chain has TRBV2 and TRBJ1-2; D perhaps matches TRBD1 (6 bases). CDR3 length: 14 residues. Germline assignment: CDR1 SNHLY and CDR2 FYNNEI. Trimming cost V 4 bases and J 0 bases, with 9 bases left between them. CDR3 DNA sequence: TGTGCCAGCAGTGCACAGGGTACTAACTATGGCTACACCTTC. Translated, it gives CASSAQGTNYGYTF.

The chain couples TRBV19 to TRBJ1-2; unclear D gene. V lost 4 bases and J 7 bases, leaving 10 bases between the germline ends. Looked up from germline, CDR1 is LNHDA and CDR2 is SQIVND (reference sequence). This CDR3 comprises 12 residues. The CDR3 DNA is TGTGCCAGTAGTAGGGGAGCGGTTGGCTACACCTTC. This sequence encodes CASSRGAVGYTF.

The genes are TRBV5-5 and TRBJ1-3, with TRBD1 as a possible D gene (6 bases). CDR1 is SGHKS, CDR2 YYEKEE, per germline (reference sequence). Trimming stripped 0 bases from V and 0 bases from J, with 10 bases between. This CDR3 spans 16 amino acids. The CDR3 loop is CASSLGGLLSGNTIYF. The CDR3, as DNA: TGTGCCAGCAGCTTGGGGGGGCTGCTCTCTGGAAACACCATATATTTT.

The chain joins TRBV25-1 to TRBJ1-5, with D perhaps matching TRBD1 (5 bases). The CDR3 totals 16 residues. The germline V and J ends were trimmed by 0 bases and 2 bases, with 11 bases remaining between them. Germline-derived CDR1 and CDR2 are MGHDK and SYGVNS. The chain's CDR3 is CASSEYGATGNQPQHF. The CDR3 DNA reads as TGTGCCAGCAGTGAATATGGGGCCACGGGCAATCAGCCCCAGCATTTT.

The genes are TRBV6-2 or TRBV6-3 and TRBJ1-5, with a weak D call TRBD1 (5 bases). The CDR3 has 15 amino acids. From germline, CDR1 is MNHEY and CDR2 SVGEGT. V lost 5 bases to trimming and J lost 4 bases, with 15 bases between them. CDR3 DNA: TGTGCCAGCAGTCCCACCAGGGCAGGTAATCAGCCCCAGCATTTT. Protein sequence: CASSPTRAGNQPQHF.

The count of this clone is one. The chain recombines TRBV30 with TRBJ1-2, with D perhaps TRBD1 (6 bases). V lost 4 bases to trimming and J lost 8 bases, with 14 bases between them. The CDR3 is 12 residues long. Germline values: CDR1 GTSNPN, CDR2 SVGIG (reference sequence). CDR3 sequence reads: CAWTPGGRGYTF. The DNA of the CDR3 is TGTGCCTGGACCCCGGGGGGCCGAGGCTACACCTTC. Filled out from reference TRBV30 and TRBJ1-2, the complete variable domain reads SQTIHQWPATLVQPVGSPLSLECTVEGTSNPNLYWYRQAAGRGLQLLFYSVGIGQISSEVPQNLSASRPQDRQFILSSKKLLLSDSGFYLCAWTPGGRGYTFGSGTRLTVV.

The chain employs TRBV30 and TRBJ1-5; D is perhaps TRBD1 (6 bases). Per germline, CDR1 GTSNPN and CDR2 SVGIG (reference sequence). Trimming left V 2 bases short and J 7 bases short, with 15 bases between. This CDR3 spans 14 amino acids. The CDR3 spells CAWSRTGLSQPQHF. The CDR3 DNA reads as TGTGCCTGGAGTAGAACAGGGCTCTCCCAGCCCCAGCATTTT.

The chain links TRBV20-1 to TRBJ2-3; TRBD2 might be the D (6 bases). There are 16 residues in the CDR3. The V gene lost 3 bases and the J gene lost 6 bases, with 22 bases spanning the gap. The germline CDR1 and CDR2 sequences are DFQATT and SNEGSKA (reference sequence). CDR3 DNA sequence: TGCAGTGCTAGTCGCCCTAGCGAGTCCTATTGGGATACGCAGTATTTT. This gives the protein CSASRPSESYWDTQYF.

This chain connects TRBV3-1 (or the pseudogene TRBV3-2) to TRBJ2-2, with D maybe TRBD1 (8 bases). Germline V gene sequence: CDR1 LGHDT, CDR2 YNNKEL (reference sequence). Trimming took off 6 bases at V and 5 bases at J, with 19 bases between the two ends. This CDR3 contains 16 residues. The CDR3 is CASSLWTGRGTGELFF. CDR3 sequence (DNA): TGTGCCAGCAGTCTCTGGACAGGGAGGGGGACCGGGGAGCTGTTTTTT.

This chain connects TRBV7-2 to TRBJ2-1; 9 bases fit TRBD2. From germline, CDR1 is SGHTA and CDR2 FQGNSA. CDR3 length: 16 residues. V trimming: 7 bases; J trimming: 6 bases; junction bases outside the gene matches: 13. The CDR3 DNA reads TGTGCCAGCACCCCCCTAGCGGGGCTCCCCAGCAATGAGCAGTTCTTC. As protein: CASTPLAGLPSNEQFF. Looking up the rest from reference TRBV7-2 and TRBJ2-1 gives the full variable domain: GAGVSQSPSNKVTEKGKDVELRCDPISGHTALYWYRQSLGQGLEFLIYFQGNSAPDKSGLPSDRFSAERTGGSVSTLTIQRTQQEDSAVYLCASTPLAGLPSNEQFFGPGTRLTVL.